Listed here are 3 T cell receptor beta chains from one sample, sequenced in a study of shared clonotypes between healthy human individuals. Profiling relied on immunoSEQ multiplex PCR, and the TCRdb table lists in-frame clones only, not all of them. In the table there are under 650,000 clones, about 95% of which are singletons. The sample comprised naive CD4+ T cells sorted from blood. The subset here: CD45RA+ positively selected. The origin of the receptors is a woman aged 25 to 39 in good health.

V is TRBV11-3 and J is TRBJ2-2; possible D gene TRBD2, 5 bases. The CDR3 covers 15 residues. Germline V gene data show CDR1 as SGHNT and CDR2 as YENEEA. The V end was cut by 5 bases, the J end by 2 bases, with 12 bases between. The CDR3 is CASSPLAGNTGELFF. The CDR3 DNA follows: TGTGCCAGCAGCCCGCTGGCGGGTAACACCGGGGAGCTGTTTTTT.

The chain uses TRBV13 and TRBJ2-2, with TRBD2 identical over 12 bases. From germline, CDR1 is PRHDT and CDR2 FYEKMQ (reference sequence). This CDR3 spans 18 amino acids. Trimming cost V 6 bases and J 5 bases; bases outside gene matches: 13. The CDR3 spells CASSYVTSGSIRTGELFF. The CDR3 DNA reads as TGTGCCAGCAGTTACGTGACTAGCGGGAGTATAAGGACCGGGGAGCTGTTTTTT.

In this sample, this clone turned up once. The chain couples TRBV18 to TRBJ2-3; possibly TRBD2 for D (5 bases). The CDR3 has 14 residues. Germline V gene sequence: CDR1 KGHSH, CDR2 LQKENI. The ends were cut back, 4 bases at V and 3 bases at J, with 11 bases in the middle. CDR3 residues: CASSLRTATDTQYF. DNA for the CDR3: TGTGCCAGCTCACTGAGGACTGCAACAGATACGCAGTATTTT.